Following are 3 T cell receptor beta chains from one sample sequenced in a study of blood T cell repertoires in COVID-19. Clones were sequenced by immunoSEQ multiplex PCR, and TCRdb holds only the in-frame ones, with some missing. The sample has around 250,000 clones, roughly 85% seen once. Sequencing was done on a sample of peripheral blood. The receptors shown here come from a man in his fifties or sixties with active or convalescent COVID-19.

The genes are TRBV5-1 and TRBJ1-1; TRBD1 matches at 7 bases. V dropped 6 bases and J dropped 12; count of bases not matched to a gene: 26. This CDR3 spans 17 amino acids. Germline values: CDR1 SGHRS, CDR2 YFSETQ. This chain's CDR3 is CASKDPTGPTFLDQSFF. The CDR3 DNA reads as TGCGCCAGCAAGGATCCGACAGGGCCCACGTTCCTTGATCAGTCTTTCTTT.

The chain uses TRBV25-1 and TRBJ2-7, with 10 bases identical to TRBD2. The CDR3 runs to 13 residues. The germline CDR1 and CDR2 sequences are MGHDK and SYGVNS. After removal of 4 bases from V and 5 bases from J, the junction contained 2 bases not matched to a gene. The DNA for the CDR3 is TGTGCCAGCAGTGTAACTAGCGGGAACGAGCAGTACTTC. Translation: CASSVTSGNEQYF.

The rearrangement joins TRBV20-1 to TRBJ2-5; the match to TRBD1 covers 7 bases. V lost 3 bases to trimming and J lost 5 bases; unmatched junction nucleotides: 6. This CDR3 has 13 residues. The germline CDR1 and CDR2 sequences are DFQATT and SNEGSKA (reference sequence). In DNA, the CDR3 is TGCAGTGCTAGTAGGGGGCTAGGGGAGACCCAGTACTTC. Translation: CSASRGLGETQYF.